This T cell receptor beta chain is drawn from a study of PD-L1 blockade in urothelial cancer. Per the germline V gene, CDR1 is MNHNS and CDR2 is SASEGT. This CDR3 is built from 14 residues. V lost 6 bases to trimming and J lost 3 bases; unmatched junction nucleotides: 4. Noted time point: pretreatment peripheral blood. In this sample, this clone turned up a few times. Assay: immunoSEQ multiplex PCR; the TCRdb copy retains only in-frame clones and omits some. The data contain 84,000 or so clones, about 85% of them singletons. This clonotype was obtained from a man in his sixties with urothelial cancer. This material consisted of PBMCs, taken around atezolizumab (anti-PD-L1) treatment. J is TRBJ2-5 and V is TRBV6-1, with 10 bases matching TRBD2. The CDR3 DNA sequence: TGTGCCAGCAGGTCTAGCGGGGGAAAAGAGACCCAGTACTTC. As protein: CASRSSGGKETQYF.